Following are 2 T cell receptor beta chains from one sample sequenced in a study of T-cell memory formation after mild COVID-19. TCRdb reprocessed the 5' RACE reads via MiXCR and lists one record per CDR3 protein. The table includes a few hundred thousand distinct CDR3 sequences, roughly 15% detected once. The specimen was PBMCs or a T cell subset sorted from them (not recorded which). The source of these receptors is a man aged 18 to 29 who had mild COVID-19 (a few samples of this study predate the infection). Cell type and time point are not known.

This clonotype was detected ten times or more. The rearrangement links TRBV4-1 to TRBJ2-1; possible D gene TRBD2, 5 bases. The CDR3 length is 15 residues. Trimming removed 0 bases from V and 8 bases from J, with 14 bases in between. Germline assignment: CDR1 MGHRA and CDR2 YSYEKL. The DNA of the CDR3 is TGCGCCAGCAGCCAAGAGCGACGGGGAGTCGATGAGCAGTTCTTC. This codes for CASSQERRGVDEQFF.

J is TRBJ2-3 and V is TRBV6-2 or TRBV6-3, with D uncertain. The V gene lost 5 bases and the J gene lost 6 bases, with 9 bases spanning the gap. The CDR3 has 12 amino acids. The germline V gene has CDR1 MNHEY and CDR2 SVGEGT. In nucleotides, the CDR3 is TGTGCCAGCAGTGACCAATGGGATACGCAGTATTTT. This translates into CASSDQWDTQYF.